Listed here is a single T cell receptor beta chain. The antigen is unknown. Gene names and germline refer to mouse. With the read ending 1 residue before the CDR3 end, the germline J gene is used to fill in that end. CDR3 sequences, V/J genes, frequencies and template counts came from survey-depth TCRbeta sequencing. Profiling relied on immunoSEQ multiplex PCR, and the TCRdb table lists in-frame clones only, not all of them. The repertoire consists of over 45,000 clones, with approximately 73% occurring once and the leading ten covering approximately 0.59%. The data stem from a study of tissue T cells after allogeneic stem cell transplantation. Study-wide findings and caveats: Only a limited share of tissue TCRs appeared in blood or spleen. This small cohort was clinically heterogeneous, and sampling depth was a limitation. Motif-based clustering found tissue-specific repertoire signatures shared across patients, though few clones were shared.

Deletions cut 2 bases from V and 7 bases from J, with 9 bases between. Germline V lookup: CDR1 SNHLY, CDR2 FYNGKV (reference sequence). The CDR3 runs to 13 residues. This clonotype originated in a pool of C57BL/6 mice in good health. Sequencing input: sorted cells pooled from one or two spleens. The V and J genes are TRBV3 and TRBJ2-1, with TRBD2 as a possible D gene (7 bases). CDR3 bases read: TGTGCCAGCAGCTTATGGGGGGCGGCTGAGCAGTTC. Translation gives CASSLWGAAEQF. In full, the CDR3 is CASSLWGAAEQFF.